These 4 T cell receptor beta chains were sequenced from one sample in a study of blood T cell repertoires in COVID-19. Only in-frame clones appear in the TCRdb table, and some are missing; sequencing was by immunoSEQ multiplex PCR. The sample includes more than 110,000 clones, 65% to 85% of them seen just once. The specimen was peripheral blood. The source of these receptors is a human donor in a cohort sampled during active COVID-19.

The rearrangement links TRBV19 to TRBJ2-3; D not certain. CDR3 length equals 15 residues. V lost 4 bases, J lost 4 bases, and 15 bases lay in between. Germline assignment: CDR1 LNHDA and CDR2 SQIVND (reference sequence). CDR3 DNA sequence: TGTGCCAGTAGTAGATCCCTTCCGGGTGCAGATACGCAGTATTTT. The encoded protein is CASSRSLPGADTQYF.

The CDR3 loop reads CASSPPGRTGETQYF. CDR3 in DNA: TGTGCCAGCAGTCCCCCCGGGAGGACTGGAGAGACCCAGTACTTC. This chain joins TRBV27 and TRBJ2-5, with 7 positions matching TRBD2. This CDR3 contains 15 residues. From germline, CDR1 is MNHEY and CDR2 SMNVEV (reference sequence). The trim removed 5 bases at V and 4 bases at J, leaving 10 bases unmatched.

A note on this clone: One end of the junction does not line up with germline, which may come from a read error. The chain links TRBV6-5 to TRBJ1-3, with a weak D call TRBD1 (6 bases). The germline CDR1 and CDR2 sequences are MNHEY and SVGAGI. CDR3 length: 11 residues. The DNA for the CDR3 is TGTGCCAGCAGCTCGCAGGGGATTACCATGTTT. Protein: CASSSQGITMF.

CDR3 protein: CASSNPPGRAFF. CDR3 DNA sequence: TGTGCCAGCAGTAACCCTCCAGGCCGCGCTTTCTTT. The chain carries TRBV6-5 and TRBJ1-1; D not resolved. The ends were cut back, 5 bases at V and 11 bases at J, with 15 bases in the middle. CDR3 length: 12 amino acids. CDR1 is MNHEY, CDR2 SVGAGI, per germline.